Listed here are 29 T cell receptor beta chains from one sample, sequenced in a study of T cell repertoires in cytomegalovirus infection. In TCRdb, the reads were re-called with MiXCR into one record per CDR3 protein. The sample consists of about 360,000 distinct CDR3 sequences, around a sixth of them appearing once. The sample taken for sequencing was PBMCs. These receptors were obtained from a human donor in good health (CMV status not recorded). Some clones in this sample may be carry-over from other donors' samples.

This clonotype appeared a few times. The V gene is TRBV20-1, the J gene TRBJ2-1, with D possibly TRBD1 on 6 matching bases. CDR3 size: 15 residues. V lost 4 bases, J lost 3 bases, and 16 bases lay in between. Germline CDR1 DFQATT, CDR2 SNEGSKA (reference sequence). The CDR3 nucleotides read TGCAGTGCTAAACCCGGGACAAATATCTACAATGAGCAGTTCTTC. Protein: CSAKPGTNIYNEQFF.

This clonotype was recorded a few times. V usage is TRBV20-1 and J usage is TRBJ1-5, with 10 nucleotides matching TRBD1. J was trimmed by 2 bases and V by 3 bases; bases with no gene match: 4. Germline values: CDR1 DFQATT, CDR2 SNEGSKA (reference sequence). This CDR3 has 15 amino acids. The DNA for the CDR3 is TGCAGTGCTAGCGGGACAGGGGAGCGCAATCAGCCCCAGCATTTT. Its protein is CSASGTGERNQPQHF.

This rearrangement joins TRBV6-2 or TRBV6-3 to TRBJ2-1, with TRBD2 matching 7 bases. CDR3 length: 13 amino acids. From germline, CDR1 is MNHEY and CDR2 SVGEGT. Trimming at V came to 6 bases and at J to 8 bases, leaving 7 bases not matched to a gene. The CDR3 coding sequence is TGTGCCAGCAGCCGACTAGCTCAGGATGAGCAGTTCTTC. This sequence encodes CASSRLAQDEQFF.

This clonotype was observed at least ten times. The chain couples TRBV7-6 to TRBJ2-7; a weak D match, TRBD1 (6 bases). Germline V lookup: CDR1 SGHVS, CDR2 FNYEAQ. Trimming shortened V by 1 base and J by 4 bases, and 14 bases separated the two germline ends. This CDR3 has 15 residues. In DNA, the CDR3 is TGTGCCAGCAGCTTAGGGGCAGGGGTGCGATACGAGCAGTACTTC. Protein sequence: CASSLGAGVRYEQYF.

This chain uses TRBV20-1 with TRBJ1-3; D might be TRBD1 (5 bases). The germline V gene encodes CDR1 DFQATT and CDR2 SNEGSKA (reference sequence). Trimming left V 5 bases short and J 4 bases short, with 12 bases between. The CDR3 is made up of 13 amino acids. CDR3 bases: TGCAGTGCTCGAAGACAGAGAGGAAACACCATATATTTT. Translated: CSARRQRGNTIYF.

This clonotype was seen repeatedly, ten times or more. The chain carries TRBV18 and TRBJ2-5; D is undetermined. Trimming pared 8 bases from V and 3 bases from J, leaving 10 bases between. The CDR3 length is 12 residues. CDR1 and CDR2 (germline): KGHSH, LQKENI. The CDR3 sequence is CASSPSKETQYF. The CDR3 DNA follows: TGTGCCAGCAGCCCTTCGAAAGAGACCCAGTACTTC.

This clonotype was seen a few times. The chain couples TRBV7-9 to TRBJ2-7; 9 bases line up with TRBD1. This CDR3 contains 14 residues. V shed 5 bases, J shed 1 base, and the junction held 3 bases outside the gene matches. Germline V gene data show CDR1 as SEHNR and CDR2 as FQNEAQ (reference sequence). CDR3 coding DNA: TGTGCCAGCAGCCATGGACAGGGGTCCTACGAGCAGTACTTC. Translation: CASSHGQGSYEQYF.

V is TRBV5-6 and J is TRBJ1-4; 7 bases are a match to TRBD1. The germline CDR1 and CDR2 sequences are SGHDT and YYEEEE. V lost 4 bases to trimming and J lost 8 bases; unmatched junction nucleotides: 5. The CDR3 spans 13 residues. The CDR3 reads CASSLGQQEKLFF. The CDR3 coding sequence is TGTGCCAGCAGCCTGGGACAGCAGGAAAAACTGTTTTTT.

This clonotype was found many times. V and J are TRBV12-3 or TRBV12-4 and TRBJ2-7; the match to TRBD1 covers 10 bases. V was clipped by 6 bases and J by 2 bases; unmatched bases: 4. This CDR3 spans 14 amino acids. CDR3 nucleotide sequence: TGTGCCAGCAGCACTGGACAGGGGGCCTACGAGCAGTACTTC. It encodes CASSTGQGAYEQYF.

In this sample, this clonotype turned up many times. This chain links TRBV7-6 with TRBJ1-1; D ambiguous. With 4 bases removed from V and 4 bases from J, the gap between germline ends came to 22 bases. The CDR3 runs 17 residues. Germline loops: CDR1 SGHVS, CDR2 FNYEAQ. In DNA form, the CDR3 reads TGTGCCAGCAGCTCCAACGCTCTTCATATGCTGGGCACTGAAGCTTTCTTT. This encodes CASSSNALHMLGTEAFF.

This clonotype was seen repeatedly, ten times or more. V is TRBV7-8 and J is TRBJ2-3; D might be TRBD1 (6 bases). Germline CDR1 reads SGHVS; CDR2 reads FQNEAQ. The CDR3 length is 15 residues. V lost 2 bases to trimming and J lost 4 bases, with 13 bases between them. The CDR3 region has the DNA TGTGCCAGCAGCTTAAGAACAACAGGGTCAGATACGCAGTATTTT. It encodes CASSLRTTGSDTQYF.

This chain connects TRBV2 to TRBJ2-7; perhaps TRBD2 as D (8 bases). Germline V lookup: CDR1 SNHLY, CDR2 FYNNEI. This CDR3 is built from 14 residues. Trimming pared 8 bases from V and 4 bases from J, leaving 18 bases between. CDR3 protein: CASGRGGQLYEQYF. CDR3 bases: TGTGCCAGCGGCCGGGGGGGACAGCTATACGAGCAGTACTTC. Combining the CDR3 with reference TRBV2 and TRBJ2-7 gives the whole variable domain EPEVTQTPSHQVTQMGQEVILRCVPISNHLYFYWYRQILGQKVEFLVSFYNNEISEKSEIFDDQFSVERPDGSNFTLKIRSTKLEDSAMYFCASGRGGQLYEQYFGPGTRLTVT.

This rearrangement joins TRBV19 to TRBJ2-3, with 9 bases aligning to TRBD2. The V gene end was trimmed by 2 bases and the J gene end by 6 bases; junction bases not matched to a gene: 6. This CDR3 region has 15 residues. Germline V gene sequence: CDR1 LNHDA, CDR2 SQIVND (reference sequence). CDR3 DNA: TGTGCCAGTAGTATACGCGGGAGGGCGGGGGATACGCAGTATTTT. Its protein product is CASSIRGRAGDTQYF.

V is TRBV4-2 and J is TRBJ1-1; 7 bases fit TRBD1. This CDR3 comprises 16 residues. Germline assignment: CDR1 LGHNA and CDR2 YNFKEQ. V was clipped by 1 base and J by 0 bases; unmatched bases: 5. The CDR3 DNA is TGTGCCAGCAGCCAAGGGACAGGTACAATGAACACTGAAGCTTTCTTT. It codes for CASSQGTGTMNTEAFF.

This clonotype appeared a few times. V gene TRBV4-1 combines with J gene TRBJ2-1, with 11 bases fitting TRBD2. This CDR3 region has 16 residues. V was clipped by 5 bases and J by 8 bases; unmatched bases: 11. Germline CDR1 and CDR2: MGHRA and YSYEKL. As DNA, the CDR3 is TGCGCCAGCAGCTCCCGACTAGCGGGAAATGTCCATGAGCAGTTCTTC. It yields the protein CASSSRLAGNVHEQFF.

This clonotype was seen ten or more times. V and J are TRBV12-3 or TRBV12-4 and TRBJ1-2, with 7 positions matching TRBD1. V trimming: 6 bases; J trimming: 6 bases; junction bases outside the gene matches: 7. The length of the CDR3 is 13 residues. CDR3 amino acids: CASRPGGFDGYTF. CDR3 sequence (DNA): TGTGCCAGCAGACCAGGGGGGTTCGATGGCTACACCTTC.

The CDR3 bases are TGTGCCAGCAGCGACTCGACAGCCTATCAAGAGACCCAGTACTTC. Protein sequence: CASSDSTAYQETQYF. The V call is TRBV12-3 or TRBV12-4, the J call TRBJ2-5; tentatively, D is TRBD1 (5 bases). V lost 6 bases, J lost 2 bases, and 16 bases lay in between. This CDR3 contains 15 residues.

The rearrangement links TRBV11-1 to TRBJ1-5; D remains unclear. The CDR3 runs to 13 residues. Trimming took 5 bases from V and 4 from J, leaving 9 bases between them. CDR1 and CDR2 from the germline V gene are SGHAT and FQDESV (reference sequence). The CDR3 loop reads CASSEDVNQPQHF. The CDR3 DNA is TGTGCCAGCAGCGAGGACGTAAATCAGCCCCAGCATTTT.

The sample holds a few counts of this clonotype. V usage is TRBV7-2 and J usage is TRBJ2-1, with a weak D call TRBD2 (7 bases). The CDR3 extends over 15 amino acids. CDR1 is SGHTA, CDR2 FQGNSA, per germline. V lost 1 base and J 6 bases, leaving 13 bases between the germline ends. CDR3 loop: CASSLVGGPGNEQFF. DNA of the CDR3: TGTGCCAGCAGCTTAGTCGGGGGGCCGGGCAATGAGCAGTTCTTC.

This clonotype was detected ten times or more. This chain connects TRBV7-2 to TRBJ1-5, with D tentatively TRBD1 (6 bases). Germline V gene data show CDR1 as SGHTA and CDR2 as FQGNSA. The length of the CDR3 is 14 residues. V lost 0 bases, J lost 6 bases, and 9 bases lay in between. The CDR3 DNA is TGTGCCAGCAGCTTAGCAGGGGGGAGTCAGCCCCAGCATTTT. Protein: CASSLAGGSQPQHF.

The rearrangement joins TRBV5-1 to TRBJ2-1, with 11 positions matching TRBD2. V gave up 4 bases and J gave up 5 bases; unmatched junction bases: 5. This CDR3 is 15 amino acids long. Germline CDR1 is SGHRS and CDR2 is YFSETQ. The chain's CDR3 is CASSPLAGDHNEQFF. DNA of the CDR3: TGCGCCAGCAGCCCACTAGCGGGGGACCACAATGAGCAGTTCTTC.

This clonotype was seen repeatedly, ten times or more. The chain links TRBV7-2 to TRBJ2-3; a possible D gene is TRBD2 (5 bases). Germline CDR1 reads SGHTA; CDR2 reads FQGNSA. Trimming removed 7 bases from V and 2 bases from J, with 13 bases in between. This CDR3 is 14 amino acids long. The CDR3 sequence is CASTRVGVTDTQYF. CDR3 bases: TGTGCCAGCACCCGGGTCGGGGTCACAGATACGCAGTATTTT.

This clonotype appeared a few times. The chain employs TRBV18 and TRBJ1-2, with TRBD1 matching 7 bases. The CDR3 runs to 14 residues. The germline V gene encodes CDR1 KGHSH and CDR2 LQKENI. The ends lost 6 bases at V and 0 bases at J; junction bases unmatched: 4. The CDR3: CASSGDRSNYGYTF. Here the CDR3 DNA reads TGTGCCAGCTCCGGGGACAGATCTAACTATGGCTACACCTTC.

The table lists this clonotype with many counts. The V call is TRBV12-3 or TRBV12-4, the J call TRBJ1-2; D ambiguous. The germline V and J ends were trimmed by 6 bases and 8 bases, with 13 bases remaining between them. The CDR3 extends over 12 amino acids. CDR3 residues: CASRTGSRGYTF. The CDR3 DNA sequence: TGTGCCAGCAGGACCGGATCTCGAGGCTACACCTTC.

This clonotype showed up many times. V and J are TRBV7-8 and TRBJ1-2; D ambiguous. The V end lost 4 bases, the J end lost 0 bases, and 6 bases lay between the germline ends. Germline V gene sequence: CDR1 SGHVS, CDR2 FQNEAQ. The CDR3 covers 13 residues. CDR3 DNA: TGTGCCAGCAGCTGGGCGACTAACTATGGCTACACCTTC. This translates into CASSWATNYGYTF.

J is TRBJ1-2 and V is TRBV5-4; tentatively, D is TRBD1 (6 bases). Trimming removed 8 bases at V and 7 bases at J, with 15 bases between. Germline V gene sequence: CDR1 SGHNT, CDR2 YYREEE (reference sequence). The CDR3 covers 12 residues. The CDR3 is CARTRDMGGYTF. CDR3 DNA: TGTGCCAGAACCCGGGACATGGGTGGCTACACCTTC.

This clonotype came up many times. Here the CDR3 DNA reads TGTGCCAGCAGCTTTGGTCGACGGGAACGGGATGGCTACACCTTC. Amino acids: CASSFGRRERDGYTF. The chain couples TRBV5-5 to TRBJ1-2; D remains ambiguous. Germline-derived CDR1 and CDR2 are SGHKS and YYEKEE (reference sequence). This CDR3 has 15 residues. V lost 2 bases, J lost 6 bases, and 17 bases lay in between.

This clonotype has a handful of counts. The genes are TRBV2 and TRBJ2-1; D ambiguous. V gave up 7 bases and J gave up 0 bases, with 16 bases separating them. Per the germline V gene, CDR1 is SNHLY and CDR2 is FYNNEI. The CDR3 is 16 residues long. The CDR3 DNA sequence: TGTGCCAGCATCGAAGTCGGGTTCAGCTCCTACAATGAGCAGTTCTTC. The encoded protein is CASIEVGFSSYNEQFF. Full variable domain (missing parts from reference TRBV2 and TRBJ2-1): EPEVTQTPSHQVTQMGQEVILRCVPISNHLYFYWYRQILGQKVEFLVSFYNNEISEKSEIFDDQFSVERPDGSNFTLKIRSTKLEDSAMYFCASIEVGFSSYNEQFFGPGTRLTVL.

Here the CDR3 reads CASSEAGGRYEQYF. CDR3 DNA: TGTGCCAGCAGCGAGGCAGGGGGCAGGTACGAGCAGTACTTC. The chain couples TRBV9 to TRBJ2-7; 8 bases are a match to TRBD1. The junction had 6 bases not matched to a gene; V was cut back by 3 bases and J by 4 bases. The CDR3 extends over 14 amino acids. Germline CDR1 and CDR2: SGDLS and YYNGEE.